Shown below are 11 T cell receptor beta chains from a single sample sequenced in a study of blood T cell repertoires in COVID-19. Data came from immunoSEQ multiplex PCR; TCRdb stores just in-frame clones and leaves some out. The sample has 150,000 to 200,000 clones, under 85% seen once; the top ten hold approximately 3%. Material: peripheral blood. The receptors were sampled from a man between 65 and 85 years old with acute or convalescent COVID-19.

J is TRBJ2-7 and V is TRBV5-1; perhaps TRBD1 as D (6 bases). This CDR3 has 12 amino acids. The V gene's germline CDR1 is SGHRS and CDR2 YFSETQ. Trimming stripped 5 bases from V and 5 bases from J, with 11 bases between. DNA of the CDR3: TGCGCCAGCAGGGACAGCGGCAACGAGCAGTACTTC. The encoded protein is CASRDSGNEQYF.

J is TRBJ1-5 and V is TRBV15; TRBD1 is a possible D gene (6 bases). This CDR3 is 15 amino acids long. V lost 0 bases, J lost 6 bases, and 12 bases lay in between. Per germline, CDR1 LNHNV and CDR2 YYDKDF (reference sequence). The CDR3 DNA sequence: TGTGCCACCAGCAGAGATCGGGGGGGCGGTCAGCCCCAGCATTTT. Amino acid sequence: CATSRDRGGGQPQHF.

This chain joins TRBV3-1 (or the pseudogene TRBV3-2) and TRBJ1-6; no reliable D call. Trimming took off 3 bases at V and 8 bases at J, with 5 bases between the two ends. The CDR3 is made up of 12 amino acids. The V gene's germline CDR1 is LGHDT and CDR2 YNNKEL (reference sequence). The CDR3 nucleotides read TGTGCCAGCAGCCAGAGGGATTCACCCCTCCACTTT. Encoded protein: CASSQRDSPLHF.

The chain carries TRBV6-1 and TRBJ2-7, with D unresolved. The CDR3 is made up of 15 amino acids. The germline V gene encodes CDR1 MNHNS and CDR2 SASEGT. V shed 2 bases and J shed 1 base, with 12 bases lying between them. Here the CDR3 DNA reads TGTGCCAGCAGTGAAATGGAGCGTCTATCCTACGAGCAGTACTTC. This gives the protein CASSEMERLSYEQYF.

This clone occurred a few times. The rearrangement joins TRBV19 to TRBJ2-7; weak D call: TRBD2 (6 bases). The CDR3 spans 14 residues. Germline values: CDR1 LNHDA, CDR2 SQIVND (reference sequence). Trimming left V 4 bases short and J 4 bases short, with 14 bases between. This CDR3 reads CASSKGTYGYEQYF. The CDR3 nucleotides are TGTGCCAGTAGTAAAGGGACTTACGGATACGAGCAGTACTTC.

The gene calls are TRBV2 and TRBJ1-6; D may be TRBD1 (6 bases). Between the trimmed V and J ends, which lost 8 bases and 7 bases, there was a span of 18 bases. Germline assignment: CDR1 SNHLY and CDR2 FYNNEI. CDR3 size: 15 residues. The CDR3 DNA reads as TGTGCCAGCGGACCGAGGTTGACAGGCAATTCACCCCTCCACTTT. Amino acid sequence: CASGPRLTGNSPLHF.

V is TRBV4-3 and J is TRBJ2-1; TRBD2 aligns across 10 bases. Germline CDR1 LGHNA, CDR2 YSLEER. Trimming at V came to 0 bases and at J to 2 bases, leaving 1 base not matched to a gene. The CDR3 is 16 residues long. Written as DNA, the CDR3 is TGCGCCAGCAGCCAAGAAGCGGGAGGGCCCTACAATGAGCAGTTCTTC. Amino acid sequence: CASSQEAGGPYNEQFF.

The CDR3 nucleotides read TGTGCCAGCAGCGAGAAGAACGGGGGCGAGCAGTACTTC. It codes for CASSEKNGGEQYF. V usage is TRBV9 and J usage is TRBJ2-7; the D gene is possibly TRBD2 (6 bases). The CDR3 contains 13 residues. V shed 3 bases and J shed 6 bases, with 13 bases lying between them. Germline CDR1 reads SGDLS; CDR2 reads YYNGEE.

The chain joins TRBV5-1 to TRBJ1-1; TRBD1 is a possible D gene (5 bases). Germline values: CDR1 SGHRS, CDR2 YFSETQ. V dropped 4 bases and J dropped 3 bases, with 16 bases sitting between them. This CDR3 is 15 amino acids long. The CDR3 loop is CASSPQGVGDTEAFF. CDR3 bases: TGCGCCAGCAGCCCCCAGGGTGTTGGGGACACTGAAGCTTTCTTT.

This chain connects TRBV5-5 to TRBJ2-7, with D possibly being TRBD2 (5 bases). Trimming took 6 bases from V and 0 from J, leaving 10 bases between them. Germline CDR1 SGHKS, CDR2 YYEKEE (reference sequence). CDR3 size: 13 residues. CDR3 sequence: CASIPGNSYEQYF. CDR3 sequence (DNA): TGTGCCAGCATCCCGGGAAACTCCTACGAGCAGTACTTC.

V gene TRBV5-4 combines with J gene TRBJ2-7; tentatively, D is TRBD2 (6 bases). The CDR3 is 13 amino acids. V dropped 1 base and J dropped 2 bases, with 7 bases sitting between them. The germline CDR1 and CDR2 sequences are SGHNT and YYREEE (reference sequence). The CDR3 region has the DNA TGTGCCAGCAGCTTGTCGGGAGCCTACGAGCAGTACTTC. Translating it yields CASSLSGAYEQYF.